This T cell receptor (beta chain) was sequenced for a study of shared clonotypes between healthy human individuals. The CDR3 is 20 residues long. With 5 bases removed from V and 2 bases from J, the gap between germline ends came to 25 bases. Germline CDR1 is MNHEY and CDR2 is SMNVEV (reference sequence). TCRdb keeps only in-frame clones here, not all; method: immunoSEQ multiplex PCR. The sample contains 2.5 million or so clones, approximately 94% of which appear only once. V usage is TRBV27 and J usage is TRBJ2-6; no clear D. This TCR came from a young man in good health. The material sequenced was naive CD4+ T cells sorted from blood. Subset defined: CD45RA+ positively selected. This CDR3 is CASSPQSLGLGLAGANVLTF. The CDR3 DNA reads TGTGCCAGCAGTCCCCAAAGTTTGGGGTTGGGATTGGCTGGGGCCAACGTCCTGACTTTC. Variable domain in full (rest from reference TRBV27 and TRBJ2-6): EAQVTQNPRYLITVTGKKLTVTCSQNMNHEYMSWYRQDPGLGLRQIYYSMNVEVTDKGDVPEGYKVSRKEKRNFPLILESPSPNQTSLYFCASSPQSLGLGLAGANVLTFGAGSRLTVL.